This TCR beta chain came from a study of T cells after yellow fever vaccination (dated 2019 in TCRdb). Regarding the complete study: Libraries from fractions with low cell numbers were prepared with the SMART-Seq v4 Ultra Low Input RNA kit. Two healthy male donors, one aged 18 to 30 and one aged 30 to 40 years, made up the cohort. Bulk PBMC replicates and cell subsets were isolated from blood drawn at multiple timepoints before and after both primary and secondary immunization. To follow T-cell clones before and after primary and booster YFV17D yellow fever vaccination, bulk TCR alpha and beta repertoires were sequenced over time.

TCR cDNA was synthesized by 5'RACE template switching, which introduced a universal primer site and unique molecular identifiers. Priming for cDNA synthesis came from both the TCR alpha and TCR beta constant segments. Two PCR steps were used to amplify libraries, with sample barcodes and sequencing adapters being added in the second step. Libraries were sequenced on Illumina HiSeq 2500 (2x100 bp) or NovaSeq (2x150 bp). Per the original workflow: Demultiplexing of reads and collapsing into UMI consensus sequences were performed with MIGEC, and V(D)J alignment was carried out with MiXCR. Vaccine-responding clonotypes were defined with edgeR using replicate PBMC samples, requiring FDR below 0.01 and a log2 fold change above 5 up to day 15. CD4 or CD8 identity was assigned to each bulk clonotype according to whether the clonotype was present at higher abundance in the sequenced CD4 repertoire or the sequenced CD8 repertoire. The public reads were reanalyzed by TCRdb: fastp trimming at Q25, MiXCR alignment, in-frame beta chains only. Records with the same CDR3 protein are collapsed into one entry carrying the most frequent genes and DNA. The authors' filters were not applied to this entry. The sample table lists 500,000 to 650,000 distinct CDR3 sequences, roughly 17% of them with a count of one. Roughly 17% of the sample lies in the top ten.

The treatment or condition label on this specimen signifies: live attenuated yellow fever vaccine strain. At every blood-draw timepoint, two biological replicates of bulk PBMCs were collected. PBMCs were isolated from peripheral blood using a standard Ficoll-Paque protocol. TriZol was used to extract RNA from bulk PBMCs, CD4 and CD8 fractions, and dextramer-positive and dextramer-negative fractions. General study outcomes and caveats: A small share of clonotypes occurred in both CD4 and CD8 compartments, likely arising from convergent recombination. FACS-sorted repertoires could contain abundant contaminating clonotypes from the bulk population, so computational filtering was required. The secondary T-cell response was found to be weaker but faster than the primary response, with a peak reached on day 5 rather than on day 15. After the booster, most clones that had expanded after primary vaccination were detected again (approximately 95% of CD4 and 88% of CD8), suggesting broad maintenance of memory. Because only two donors were included in the study, the extent to which the findings can be generalized is limited.

Spanning cysteine to phenylalanine, the CDR3 consists of 15 amino acids. The only DNA kept is the CDR3, 45 bases in frame from the first base. The germline V gene provides CDR1 LGHNA and CDR2 YSLEER. Between the V and J ends, shortened by 8 bases and 0 bases respectively, the junction contains 17 bases. The table lists this clonotype with a few counts. Its target antigen remains unknown. The record has no base qualities; no much larger clone is one base away. This receptor chain uses TRBV4-3 and TRBJ2-7; the D gene is not confidently resolved. This TCR derives from a man aged 18 to 30 who received the YFV17D yellow fever vaccine. The sequencing used PBMCs, collected around 5 days after the first yellow fever vaccination. The DNA sequence is given as TGCGCCAGCCGACTTAGATTAGTAAGCTCCTACGAGCAGTACTTC. This codes for CASRLRLVSSYEQYF.